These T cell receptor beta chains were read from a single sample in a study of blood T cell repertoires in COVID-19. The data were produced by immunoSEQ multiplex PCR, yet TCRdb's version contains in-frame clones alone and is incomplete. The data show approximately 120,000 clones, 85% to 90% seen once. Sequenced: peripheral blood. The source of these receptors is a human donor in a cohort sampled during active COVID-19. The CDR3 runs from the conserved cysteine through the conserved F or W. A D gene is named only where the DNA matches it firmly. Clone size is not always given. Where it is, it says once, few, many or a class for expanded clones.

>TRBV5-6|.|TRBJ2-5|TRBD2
CASRRTSGQETQYF
TGTGCCAGCAGGAGGACTAGCGGACAAGAGACCCAGTACTTC
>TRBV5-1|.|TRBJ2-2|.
CASSRDTNTGELFF
TGCGCCAGCAGTAGGGACACCAACACCGGGGAGCTGTTTTTT
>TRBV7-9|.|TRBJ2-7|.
CASSIRDNKGEQYF
TGTGCCAGCAGCATCCGGGACAACAAAGGGGAGCAGTACTTC
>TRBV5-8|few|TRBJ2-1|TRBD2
CASSLWSGAGTEQFF
TGTGCCAGCAGCTTGTGGTCGGGAGCGGGGACGGAGCAGTTCTTC
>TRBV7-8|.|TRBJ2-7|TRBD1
CASSFSWTGDYEQYF
TGTGCCAGCAGCTTCTCCTGGACAGGGGACTACGAGCAGTACTTC
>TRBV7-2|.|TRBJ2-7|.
CASSFRSTYEQYF
TGTGCCAGCAGCTTCAGATCGACCTACGAGCAGTACTTC
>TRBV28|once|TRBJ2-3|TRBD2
CASSPSGSPDTQYF
TGTGCCAGCAGTCCCAGCGGGAGCCCAGATACGCAGTATTTT
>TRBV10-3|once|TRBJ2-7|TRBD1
CAISESGGYSHEQYF
TGTGCCATCAGTGAGTCAGGGGGCTACTCCCACGAGCAGTACTTC
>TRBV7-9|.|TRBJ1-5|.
CASSLGQGNQPQHF
TGTGCCAGCAGCTTAGGGCAGGGAAATCAGCCCCAGCATTTT
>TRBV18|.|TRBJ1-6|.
CASSSQGFNSPLHF
TGTGCCAGCTCGTCGCAGGGGTTCAATTCACCCCTCCACTTT
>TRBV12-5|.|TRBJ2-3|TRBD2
CASSKRGSTDTQYF
TGTGCTAGTTCCAAGCGGGGAAGCACAGATACGCAGTATTTT
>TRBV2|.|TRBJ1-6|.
CASSGQNNSPLHF
TGTGCCAGCAGTGGCCAGAATAATTCACCCCTCCACTTT
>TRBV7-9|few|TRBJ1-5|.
CASSLVGALQPQHF
TGTGCCAGCAGCTTAGTGGGGGCGCTTCAGCCCCAGCATTTT
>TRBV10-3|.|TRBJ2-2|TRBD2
CATEGSGGDRELFF
TGTGCCACCGAGGGTAGCGGGGGGGACCGGGAGCTGTTTTTT
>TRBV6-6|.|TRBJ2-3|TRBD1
CASRNWKGAKADTQYF
TGTGCCAGCAGGAATTGGAAGGGGGCTAAAGCAGATACGCAGTATTTT
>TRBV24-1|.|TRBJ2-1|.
CATSDLASDEQFF
TGTGCCACCAGTGACTTGGCCTCGGATGAGCAGTTCTTC
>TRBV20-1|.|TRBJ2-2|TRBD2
CSASGLAGAAGELFF
TGCAGTGCTAGTGGGCTAGCGGGAGCGGCCGGGGAGCTGTTTTTT
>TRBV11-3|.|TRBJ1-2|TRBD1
CASSSHRDRGYYGYTF
TGTGCCAGCAGCTCTCATCGGGACAGGGGGTACTATGGCTACACCTTC
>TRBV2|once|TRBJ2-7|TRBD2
CASSEGPSGSYEQYF
TGTGCCAGCAGTGAAGGCCCTAGCGGGAGCTACGAGCAGTACTTC
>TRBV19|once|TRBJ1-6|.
CASSSQQGAGSPLHF
TGTGCCAGTAGTAGTCAACAGGGTGCAGGCTCACCCCTCCACTTT
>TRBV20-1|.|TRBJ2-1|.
CSASRGAGNEQFF
TGCAGTGCTAGTCGGGGGGCGGGCAATGAGCAGTTCTTC
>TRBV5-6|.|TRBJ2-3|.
CASSLIGGTDTQYF
TGTGCCAGCAGCTTGATCGGGGGCACAGATACGCAGTATTTT
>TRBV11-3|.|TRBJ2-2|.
CASSLRPTTGGELFF
TGTGCCAGCAGCTTGAGGCCCACCACGGGCGGGGAGCTGTTTTTT
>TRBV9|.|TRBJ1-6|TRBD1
CASSAQGQGNSPLHF
TGTGCCAGCAGCGCCCAAGGACAGGGTAATTCACCCCTCCACTTT
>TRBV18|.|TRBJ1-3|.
CASSPKPRDSGNTIYF
TGTGCCAGCTCCCCAAAACCGCGGGACTCTGGAAACACCATATATTTT
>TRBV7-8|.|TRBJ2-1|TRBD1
CASSLYKTAGGSYNEQFF
TGTGCCAGCAGCTTATATAAAACAGCAGGGGGCTCCTACAATGAGCAGTTCTTC
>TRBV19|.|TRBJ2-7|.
CASSIGAGAPYEQYF
TGTGCCAGTAGTATAGGAGCGGGTGCTCCCTACGAGCAGTACTTC
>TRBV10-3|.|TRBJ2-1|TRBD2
CAIMWTSGISSYNEQFF
TGTGCCATCATGTGGACTAGCGGGATCTCCTCCTACAATGAGCAGTTCTTC
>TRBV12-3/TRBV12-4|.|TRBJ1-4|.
CASSLIANEKLFF
TGTGCCAGCAGTTTAATAGCTAATGAAAAACTGTTTTTT
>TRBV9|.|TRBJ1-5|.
CASSAGEGGSNQPQHF
TGTGCCAGCAGCGCAGGGGAAGGGGGTAGCAATCAGCCCCAGCATTTT
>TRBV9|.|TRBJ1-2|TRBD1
CASSAANRGHGYTF
TGTGCCAGCAGCGCCGCGAACAGGGGGCATGGCTACACCTTC
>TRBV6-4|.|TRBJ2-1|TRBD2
CASSGGDYNEQFF
TGTGCCAGCTCGGGGGGGGATTACAATGAGCAGTTCTTC
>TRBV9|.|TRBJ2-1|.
CASSESGTYRYNEQFF
TGTGCCAGCAGCGAGTCCGGGACATACCGCTACAATGAGCAGTTCTTC
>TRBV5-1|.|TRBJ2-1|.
CASRELADNEQFF
TGCGCCAGCAGGGAGCTAGCAGACAATGAGCAGTTCTTC
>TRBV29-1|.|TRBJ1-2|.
CSVGGLLGGSTNYGYTF
TGCAGCGTTGGGGGACTTTTGGGCGGCTCTACTAACTATGGCTACACCTTC
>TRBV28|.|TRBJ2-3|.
CASSPIGSGDTQYF
TGTGCCAGCAGCCCCATCGGGAGTGGGGATACGCAGTATTTT
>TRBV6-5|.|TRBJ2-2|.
CASRGAHTGELFF
TGTGCCAGCAGGGGGGCACACACCGGGGAGCTGTTTTTT
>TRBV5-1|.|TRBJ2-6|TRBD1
CASSRDRGRGSGANVLTF
TGCGCCAGCAGCCGGGACAGGGGGCGAGGATCTGGGGCCAACGTCCTGACTTTC
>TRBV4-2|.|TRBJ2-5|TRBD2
CASSQVGWGGETQYF
TGTGCCAGCAGCCAAGTAGGGTGGGGAGGGGAGACCCAGTACTTC
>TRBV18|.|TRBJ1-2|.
CASSQGFNYGYTF
TGTGCCAGCTCGCAGGGGTTCAACTATGGCTACACCTTC
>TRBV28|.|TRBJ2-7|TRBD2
CASSPGTSGRILHEQYF
TGTGCCAGCAGTCCCGGGACTAGCGGGAGGATACTTCATGAGCAGTACTTC
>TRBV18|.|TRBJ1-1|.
CASSLGLSEAFF
TGTGCCAGCTCACTAGGACTCTCTGAAGCTTTCTTT
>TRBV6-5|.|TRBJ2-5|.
CASSYFRDETQYF
TGTGCCAGCAGTTACTTCAGGGATGAGACCCAGTACTTC
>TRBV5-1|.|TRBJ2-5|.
CASSLGFRGLETQYF
TGCGCCAGCAGCTTGGGTTTTCGGGGGTTGGAGACCCAGTACTTC
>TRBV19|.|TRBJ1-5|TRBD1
CASEQGNNQPQHF
TGTGCCAGTGAACAGGGGAACAATCAGCCCCAGCATTTT